Below are 2 T cell receptor beta chains sequenced from a single sample in a study of CD8+ T cells in alopecia areata. Investigators isolated RNA and reverse transcribed it into cDNA to act as the sequencing template. TCRdb keeps only in-frame clones here, not all; method: immunoSEQ multiplex PCR. The top ten clones hold roughly 20% of a sample with about 64,000 clones, about 45% of them seen once. Sample treatment: oral pan-JAK inhibitor, 5-10 mg twice daily. This sample comprised CD8+ T cells sorted from blood, obtained around week 37, from a patient treated with tofacitinib. These receptors came from a human donor with alopecia areata.

Details on this clone: Additional DNA sequences in this sample encode the identical CDR3. The rearrangement uses TRBV29-1 and TRBJ2-7; 7 positions match TRBD2. Per germline, CDR1 SQVTM and CDR2 ANQGSEA. The J segment lost 0 bases and the V segment lost 7 bases, leaving 6 bases of the junction unmatched. This CDR3 comprises 13 residues. CDR3 in amino acids: CSASGTSSYEQYF. CDR3 DNA: TGCAGCGCAAGCGGGACGAGCTCCTACGAGCAGTACTTC.

The V and J genes are TRBV29-1 and TRBJ2-7; 11 bases agree with TRBD2. CDR3 length equals 15 residues. V shed 6 bases, J shed 5 bases, and the junction held 12 bases outside the gene matches. From germline, CDR1 is SQVTM and CDR2 ANQGSEA. As DNA, the CDR3 is TGCAGCGTGGCCGGGACTAGCGGCCTTCTGGACGAGCAGTACTTC. Amino acids: CSVAGTSGLLDEQYF.